Below, 32 T cell receptor beta chains from the same sample are listed, as sequenced in a study of CD8+ T cells in alopecia areata. The authors extracted RNA and reverse transcribed it into cDNA as the sequencing template. Here immunoSEQ multiplex PCR was the method, and the copy in TCRdb shows in-frame clones only, minus some. Of 110,000 to 150,000 clones in the sample, 58% were seen once. The sample in question was CD4+ T cells sorted from blood, obtained at week 0. These receptors came from a human donor with alopecia areata.

V gene TRBV30 combines with J gene TRBJ2-7; perhaps D is TRBD1 or TRBD2 (5 bases each). Trimming pared 0 bases from V and 7 bases from J, leaving 13 bases between. In germline, CDR1 is GTSNPN, CDR2 SVGIG (reference sequence). This CDR3 is 13 amino acids long. The CDR3 loop reads CAWSVHGAREQYF. CDR3 DNA sequence: TGTGCCTGGAGTGTACACGGGGCTCGGGAGCAGTACTTC.

This clone has more than one count but fewer than ten. The J gene is TRBJ1-5, the V gene TRBV19; D is unresolved. The germline CDR1 and CDR2 sequences are LNHDA and SQIVND (reference sequence). V was clipped by 3 bases and J by 0 bases, with 9 bases between them. The CDR3 is 15 residues long. CDR3 residues: CASSIEGNSNQPQHF. The CDR3 nucleotides are TGTGCCAGTAGTATCGAGGGAAATAGCAATCAGCCCCAGCATTTT.

This clone was seen a handful of times. CDR3 nucleotides: TGCAGCGTTGGGGTGGGGTTTGATGGCTACACCTTC. It codes for CSVGVGFDGYTF. The genes are TRBV29-1 and TRBJ1-2, with D unclear. Germline V gene data show CDR1 as SQVTM and CDR2 as ANQGSEA. The V end was cut by 4 bases, the J end by 6 bases, with 12 bases between. The CDR3 runs to 12 residues.

The table lists this clone with a count of one. The genes are TRBV7-2 and TRBJ1-1, with D unresolved. The CDR3 has 13 residues. CDR1 SGHTA and CDR2 FQGNSA come from the germline V gene. V was clipped by 5 bases and J by 3 bases, with 10 bases between them. This chain's CDR3 is CASSPAGYTEAFF. CDR3 bases: TGTGCCAGCAGCCCAGCGGGGTACACTGAAGCTTTCTTT.

This chain joins TRBV30 and TRBJ1-6; 10 nucleotides line up with TRBD1. J gave up 14 bases and V 8 bases, and 18 bases lay outside the gene matches. Per germline, CDR1 GTSNPN and CDR2 SVGIG (reference sequence). The CDR3 is 15 residues long. The CDR3 here is CAGSYPGQGIMALHF. CDR3 nucleotide sequence: TGTGCCGGCTCTTACCCGGGACAGGGGATAATGGCCCTCCACTTT.

This sequence joins TRBV7-2 and TRBJ2-5; 9 bases are a match to TRBD1. The CDR3 length is 14 residues. Germline V gene data show CDR1 as SGHTA and CDR2 as FQGNSA. The junction had 7 bases not matched to a gene; V was cut back by 5 bases and J by 6 bases. CDR3 sequence reads: CASSRDRGKKTQYF. The CDR3 region has the DNA TGTGCCAGCAGCCGCGACAGGGGGAAGAAGACCCAGTACTTC.

The chain recombines TRBV6-1 with TRBJ2-7; 9 nucleotides align to TRBD2. This CDR3 is built from 16 residues. Germline values: CDR1 MNHNS, CDR2 SASEGT. Germline trimming cut 0 bases from V and 7 bases from J; bases unmatched to any gene: 10. CDR3 sequence (DNA): TGTGCCAGCAGTGAAGCCACGCGGGGGGGCTTGGGTGAGCAGTACTTC. The encoded protein is CASSEATRGGLGEQYF.

This clone showed up just once. The chain links TRBV25-1 to TRBJ2-6, with no clear D. This CDR3 contains 13 residues. Germline V gene data show CDR1 as MGHDK and CDR2 as SYGVNS. Between the trimmed V and J ends, which lost 3 bases and 2 bases, there was a span of 2 bases. The CDR3: CASSEPGANVLTF. CDR3 nucleotides: TGTGCCAGCAGTGAGCCTGGGGCCAACGTCCTGACTTTC.

The chain couples TRBV6-6 to TRBJ2-7; D possibly corresponds to TRBD1 (5 bases). Trimming pared 11 bases from V and 5 bases from J, leaving 19 bases between. This CDR3 region has 13 residues. Germline V gene data show CDR1 as MNHNY and CDR2 as SVGAGI (reference sequence). The DNA of the CDR3 is TGTGCCCTTTCAGATCCAGGGCGGAACGAGCAGTACTTC. Translation gives CALSDPGRNEQYF.

The genes are TRBV2 and TRBJ2-3; the D gene is possibly TRBD2 (5 bases). Germline V lookup: CDR1 SNHLY, CDR2 FYNNEI. This CDR3 spans 13 amino acids. V shed 8 bases and J shed 0 bases, with 9 bases lying between them. As DNA, the CDR3 is TGTGCCAGCTCATGGACTAGCACAGATACGCAGTATTTT. Translated: CASSWTSTDTQYF.

This clone was counted only a few times. The chain combines TRBV2 with TRBJ1-5; 9 bases line up with TRBD1. The CDR3 totals 17 residues. Germline CDR1 and CDR2: SNHLY and FYNNEI. The ends lost 4 bases at V and 5 bases at J; junction bases unmatched: 12. CDR3 residues: CASSADRGLGEYQPQHF. The DNA of the CDR3 is TGTGCCAGCAGTGCGGACAGGGGACTAGGGGAATATCAGCCCCAGCATTTT.

The V gene is TRBV29-1, the J gene TRBJ2-7; possibly TRBD1 for D (6 bases). Trimming removed 3 bases from V and 6 bases from J, with 12 bases in between. The CDR3 is 12 residues long. Looked up from germline, CDR1 is SQVTM and CDR2 is ANQGSEA. The CDR3 spells CSVDVTGSEQYF. The CDR3 bases are TGCAGCGTTGATGTGACAGGCTCCGAGCAGTACTTC.

The rearrangement joins TRBV29-1 to TRBJ2-2, with 8 bases identical to TRBD1. The CDR3 has 15 residues. The V and J ends lost 7 bases and 4 bases, in that order; junction bases with no gene match: 11. Germline lookup yields CDR1 SQVTM and CDR2 ANQGSEA. The CDR3 sequence: CSATPGQGRTGELFF. DNA of the CDR3: TGCAGCGCCACCCCAGGACAGGGCCGCACCGGGGAGCTGTTTTTT.

The sample holds a few counts of this clone. Here the CDR3 reads CASSPRGRGYNEQFF. CDR3 sequence (DNA): TGTGCCAGCAGCCCGAGGGGACGGGGGTACAATGAGCAGTTCTTC. The rearrangement joins TRBV14 to TRBJ2-1; tentatively, D is TRBD2 (6 bases). The germline CDR1 and CDR2 sequences are SGHDN and FVKESK. The CDR3 totals 15 residues. The V gene lost 4 bases and the J gene lost 4 bases, with 14 bases spanning the gap.

V and J are TRBV27 and TRBJ1-2; TRBD1 matches 11 bases. Germline V gene data show CDR1 as MNHEY and CDR2 as SMNVEV (reference sequence). The CDR3 runs to 16 residues. J gave up 5 bases and V 3 bases, and 8 bases lay outside the gene matches. The CDR3 loop is CASSLAGQGALYGYTF. The CDR3 DNA follows: TGTGCCAGCAGTTTGGCAGGACAGGGGGCCCTTTATGGCTACACCTTC.

The chain couples TRBV7-3 to TRBJ2-5; D remains unclear. The V gene lost 4 bases and the J gene lost 7 bases, with 13 bases spanning the gap. The germline CDR1 and CDR2 sequences are SGHTA and FQGTGA. The CDR3 has 13 residues. The CDR3 bases are TGTGCCAGCAGCTCGCCGGGCCATGGGACCCAGTACTTC. This encodes CASSSPGHGTQYF.

The chain combines TRBV30 with TRBJ1-6; TRBD1 is a possible D gene (6 bases). V dropped 5 bases and J dropped 10 bases, with 12 bases sitting between them. The CDR3 loop spans 12 amino acids. The germline gives CDR1 GTSNPN, CDR2 SVGIG (reference sequence). The CDR3 loop reads CAWDLGQSPLHF. The CDR3 DNA reads as TGTGCCTGGGACCTAGGACAGTCACCCCTCCACTTT.

The V call is TRBV5-1, the J call TRBJ2-5, with 11 bases identical to TRBD1. The CDR3 spans 16 residues. Germline assignment: CDR1 SGHRS and CDR2 YFSETQ. V dropped 4 bases and J dropped 4; count of bases not matched to a gene: 9. The chain's CDR3 is CASSPGTGGVGETQYF. The CDR3 nucleotides are TGCGCCAGCAGCCCCGGGACAGGGGGAGTGGGAGAGACCCAGTACTTC.

V gene TRBV10-3 combines with J gene TRBJ1-5, with 7 bases matching TRBD1. Germline V gene sequence: CDR1 ENHRY, CDR2 SYGVKD. The CDR3 runs to 15 residues. V lost 2 bases to trimming and J lost 4 bases; unmatched junction nucleotides: 5. The CDR3 spells CAISERTGLNQPQHF. In DNA form, the CDR3 reads TGTGCCATCAGTGAGCGGACAGGCTTAAATCAGCCCCAGCATTTT.

V is TRBV7-2 and J is TRBJ1-2, with TRBD1 matching over 11 bases. The trim removed 5 bases at V and 8 bases at J, leaving 7 bases unmatched. Per the germline V gene, CDR1 is SGHTA and CDR2 is FQGNSA. CDR3 size: 14 residues. The CDR3 DNA follows: TGTGCCAGCAGCCTGAGGACAGGGGGCGAAGGCTACACCTTC. Translated: CASSLRTGGEGYTF. Together with reference TRBV7-2 and TRBJ1-2, the CDR3 gives the full variable domain: GAGVSQSPSNKVTEKGKDVELRCDPISGHTALYWYRQSLGQGLEFLIYFQGNSAPDKSGLPSDRFSAERTGGSVSTLTIQRTQQEDSAVYLCASSLRTGGEGYTFGSGTRLTVV.

The J gene is TRBJ2-6, the V gene TRBV5-6; D is ambiguous. The CDR3 is made up of 15 amino acids. Between the trimmed V and J ends, which lost 5 bases and 2 bases, there was a span of 11 bases. Germline V gene sequence: CDR1 SGHDT, CDR2 YYEEEE. CDR3 sequence: CASRYLSAGANVLTF. Here the CDR3 DNA reads TGTGCCAGCAGATACCTTTCTGCTGGGGCCAACGTCCTGACTTTC.

A remark on this clone: Sequence at one end of the junction differs from germline and may be a read error. V is TRBV10-2 and J is TRBJ2-5; tentative D call: TRBD2 (5 bases). Germline lookup yields CDR1 WSHSY and CDR2 SAAADI. This CDR3 contains 12 residues. The CDR3 here is CASTEGGETQYF. In DNA, the CDR3 is TGCGCCAGCACTGAGGGTGGAGAGACCCAGTACTTC.

Only one count was recorded for this clone. The J gene is TRBJ2-3, the V gene TRBV5-6, with 7 bases that match TRBD2. Germline assignment: CDR1 SGHDT and CDR2 YYEEEE. The CDR3 is 16 amino acids. The ends lost 0 bases at V and 2 bases at J; junction bases unmatched: 6. CDR3 residues: CASSLVAAGITDTQYF. CDR3 sequence (DNA): TGTGCCAGCAGCTTGGTCGCAGCGGGGATCACAGATACGCAGTATTTT.

This chain connects TRBV30 to TRBJ2-1, with D possibly TRBD1 on 6 matching bases. V shed 4 bases and J shed 9 bases, with 16 bases lying between them. The germline CDR1 and CDR2 sequences are GTSNPN and SVGIG (reference sequence). The CDR3 totals 13 residues. Here the CDR3 reads CAWNYRERAEQFF. The CDR3 nucleotides read TGTGCCTGGAACTACAGGGAGAGGGCTGAGCAGTTCTTC.

The chain employs TRBV27 and TRBJ1-2; D uncertain. Germline V gives CDR1 MNHEY, CDR2 SMNVEV (reference sequence). V lost 4 bases, J lost 2 bases, and 8 bases lay in between. This CDR3 comprises 13 residues. CDR3 protein: CASSYRKNYGYTF. The CDR3 nucleotides are TGTGCCAGCAGTTATCGCAAGAACTATGGCTACACCTTC.

V is TRBV29-1 and J is TRBJ2-5, with 12 positions matching TRBD2. CDR3 length: 15 amino acids. With V trimmed by 6 bases and J by 1 base, 6 bases remained unmatched. Germline values: CDR1 SQVTM, CDR2 ANQGSEA. CDR3 bases: TGCAGCGTCTCTCTAGCGGGGGGGATCCAAGAGACCCAGTACTTC. The encoded protein is CSVSLAGGIQETQYF.

This clone has just a few counts. The genes are TRBV10-3 and TRBJ1-1; TRBD1 might be the D (6 bases). The V end lost 4 bases, the J end lost 5 bases, and 14 bases lay between the germline ends. Looked up from germline, CDR1 is ENHRY and CDR2 is SYGVKD. The CDR3 is 14 amino acids. The CDR3 protein is CAISGRTEGTEAFF. The CDR3 region has the DNA TGTGCCATCAGTGGGAGGACAGAGGGAACTGAAGCTTTCTTT.

The chain combines TRBV4-1 with TRBJ1-4, with a weak D call TRBD1 (5 bases). From germline, CDR1 is MGHRA and CDR2 YSYEKL. The CDR3 loop spans 14 amino acids. The V end lost 1 base, the J end lost 6 bases, and 9 bases lay between the germline ends. The CDR3 DNA reads as TGCGCCAGCAGCCAAGTGGGAGGGGATGAAAAACTGTTTTTT. It encodes CASSQVGGDEKLFF.

The rearrangement joins TRBV29-1 to TRBJ2-7, with D unresolved. CDR1 and CDR2 from the germline V gene are SQVTM and ANQGSEA. The CDR3 contains 12 residues. The ends were cut back, 0 bases at V and 6 bases at J, with 9 bases in the middle. The CDR3 DNA follows: TGCAGCGTTGAAGATGCCGGCTCCGAGCAGTACTTC. This encodes CSVEDAGSEQYF.

This clone turned up a few times. The rearrangement uses TRBV7-2 and TRBJ1-2; a weak D match, TRBD1 (6 bases). Germline loops: CDR1 SGHTA, CDR2 FQGNSA. The CDR3 runs 13 residues. The V end lost 5 bases, the J end lost 5 bases, and 12 bases lay between the germline ends. The CDR3 protein is CASSRGGVYGYTF. The CDR3 region has the DNA TGTGCCAGCAGCCGCGGGGGCGTATATGGCTACACCTTC.

A few counts support this clone. The CDR3 loop reads CASKRLGGNEQYF. CDR3 coding DNA: TGTGCCAGCAAGAGACTAGGGGGGAACGAGCAGTACTTC. J is TRBJ2-7 and V is TRBV6-5, with D possibly being TRBD1 or TRBD2 (6 bases each). The CDR3 is 13 residues long. Germline values: CDR1 MNHEY, CDR2 SVGAGI. Trimming took 7 bases from V and 5 from J, leaving 15 bases between them.

The J gene is TRBJ2-5, the V gene TRBV15, with TRBD1 matching 8 bases. V dropped 6 bases and J dropped 5; count of bases not matched to a gene: 2. From germline, CDR1 is LNHNV and CDR2 YYDKDF (reference sequence). CDR3 length: 12 residues. CDR3 amino acids: CATSRQGETQYF. For the CDR3, the DNA is TGTGCCACCAGTCGACAGGGGGAGACCCAGTACTTC.